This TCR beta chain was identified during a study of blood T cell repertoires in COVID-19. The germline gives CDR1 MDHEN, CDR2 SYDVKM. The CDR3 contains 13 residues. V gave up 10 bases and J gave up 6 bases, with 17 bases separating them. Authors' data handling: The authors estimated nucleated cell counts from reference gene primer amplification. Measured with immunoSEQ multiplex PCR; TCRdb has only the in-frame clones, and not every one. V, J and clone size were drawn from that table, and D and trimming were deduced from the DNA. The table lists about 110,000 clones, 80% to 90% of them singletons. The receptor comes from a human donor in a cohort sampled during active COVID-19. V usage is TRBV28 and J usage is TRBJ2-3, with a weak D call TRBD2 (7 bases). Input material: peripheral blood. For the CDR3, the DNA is TGTGCCACCGACGAGGGGGGGCGCGATACGCAGTATTTT. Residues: CATDEGGRDTQYF.